The entry that follows covers one TCR beta chain sequence. What it recognizes is unknown. A universal primer site was added by template switching, and unique molecular identifiers were carried by the cDNA. TCRdb reprocessed the 5' RACE reads with MiXCR, giving one entry per CDR3 protein. Here the sample spans roughly 1,500,000 distinct CDR3 sequences, roughly a third being singletons. The data originate from a study of identical twins. Broader study findings: Analyses based on zero insertions could be partly confounded by invariant MAIT and iNKT cells. Abundant cord blood beta clonotypes carried fewer insertions; memory repertoires showed none.

Each donor (without exception) was a healthy Caucasian. This CDR3 contains 12 residues. Germline CDR1 is SGHVS and CDR2 is FNYEAQ. V gave up 7 bases and J gave up 4 bases; unmatched junction bases: 3. The chain combines TRBV7-6 with TRBJ2-5; 7 positions agree with TRBD1. Sequencing was done on a sample of cord blood. This clonotype was sampled from a newborn girl in good health. CDR3 loop: CASIDRVETQYF. CDR3 bases: TGTGCCAGCATCGACAGGGTAGAGACCCAGTACTTC.